Here is one TCR beta chain with its context. This record belongs to a study of blood T cell repertoires in COVID-19. Study context: Acute and convalescent COVID-19 specimens originated in the United States, Italy and Spain.

The V and J ends lost 9 bases and 7 bases respectively, with 15 bases between them. Germline CDR1 reads LNHDA; CDR2 reads SQIVND (reference sequence). The CDR3 is made up of 12 amino acids. As processed by the authors: Estimation of nucleated cell counts was performed using reference gene primer amplification. This table comes from immunoSEQ multiplex PCR, and its TCRdb copy is limited to in-frame clones, with some not included. The V and J calls and clone size are taken from that table; D and trimming were inferred from the DNA. The sample holds 130,000 or so clones, around 87% seen once. The receptor was derived from a man between 50 and 59 years old with active COVID-19. This sequence joins TRBV19 and TRBJ1-1, with D unclear. Input material: peripheral blood. The CDR3 reads CASTSPEGEAFF. The CDR3 nucleotides read TGTGCCAGCACAAGCCCCGAGGGTGAAGCTTTCTTT.